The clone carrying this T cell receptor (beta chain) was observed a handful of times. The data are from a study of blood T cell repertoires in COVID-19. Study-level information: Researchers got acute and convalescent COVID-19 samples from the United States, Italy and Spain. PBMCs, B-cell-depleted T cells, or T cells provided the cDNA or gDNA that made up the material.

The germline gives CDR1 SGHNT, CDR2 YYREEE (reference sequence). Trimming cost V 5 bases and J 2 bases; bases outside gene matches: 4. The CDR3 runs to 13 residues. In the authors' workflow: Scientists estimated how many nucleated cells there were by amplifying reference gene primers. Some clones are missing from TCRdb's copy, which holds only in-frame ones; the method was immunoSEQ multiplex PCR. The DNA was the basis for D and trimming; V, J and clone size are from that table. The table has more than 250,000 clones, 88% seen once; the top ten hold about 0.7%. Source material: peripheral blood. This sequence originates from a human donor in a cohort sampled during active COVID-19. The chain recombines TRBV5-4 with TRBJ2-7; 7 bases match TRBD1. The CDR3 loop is CASSRDSPYEQYF. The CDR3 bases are TGTGCCAGCAGTAGGGACAGCCCCTACGAGCAGTACTTC.